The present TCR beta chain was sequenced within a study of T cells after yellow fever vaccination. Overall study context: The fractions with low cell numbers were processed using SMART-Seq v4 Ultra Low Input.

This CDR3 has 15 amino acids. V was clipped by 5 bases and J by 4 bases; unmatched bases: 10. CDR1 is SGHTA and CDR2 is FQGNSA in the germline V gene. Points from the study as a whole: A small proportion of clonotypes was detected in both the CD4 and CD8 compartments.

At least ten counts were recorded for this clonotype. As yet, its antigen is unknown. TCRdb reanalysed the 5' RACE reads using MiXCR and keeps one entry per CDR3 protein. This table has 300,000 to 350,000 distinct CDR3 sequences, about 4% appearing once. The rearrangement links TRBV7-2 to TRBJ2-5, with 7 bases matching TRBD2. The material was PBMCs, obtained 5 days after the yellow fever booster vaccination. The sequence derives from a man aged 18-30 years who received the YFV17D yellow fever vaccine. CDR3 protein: CASSPGGVSGETQYF. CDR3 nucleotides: TGTGCCAGCAGCCCGGGGGGAGTATCGGGAGAGACCCAGTACTTC.